This entry lists 5 T cell receptor beta chains sequenced from one sample in a study of monozygotic twins with inflammatory bowel disease. TCRdb reworked the 5' RACE reads into one entry per CDR3 protein, no DNA. In all, the sample yields some 170,000 distinct CDR3 sequences. Sequences were obtained from blood. Receptors originate from a human donor with ulcerative colitis or Crohn's disease, or a healthy co-twin of an affected twin (not recorded which).

The chain's CDR3 is CAISSPRTGTYNEQFF. The chain has TRBV10-3 and TRBJ2-1; TCRdb's assignment of TRBD1 cannot be checked, as there is no DNA. Germline V lookup: CDR1 ENHRY, CDR2 SYGVKD. The CDR3 has 16 amino acids.

The chain links TRBV12-3 or TRBV12-4 to TRBJ2-7. The length of the CDR3 is 14 residues. The CDR3 loop reads CASSTSASTYEQYF.

The V gene is TRBV28, the J gene TRBJ2-1; TCRdb calls TRBD1, which cannot be checked without DNA. The length of the CDR3 is 16 residues. Germline loops: CDR1 MDHEN, CDR2 SYDVKM. CDR3: CASTYTSGQGVDEQFF.

The chain carries TRBV12-3 or TRBV12-4 and TRBJ2-2; there is no DNA to check the TCRdb D call of TRBD2. This CDR3 has 16 residues. Here the CDR3 reads CASSQTSGLNTGELFF.

The rearrangement joins TRBV12-3 or TRBV12-4 to TRBJ2-2; without DNA, the TCRdb call of TRBD1 cannot be checked. The CDR3 has 12 amino acids. The CDR3 here is CASNRGRGELFF.